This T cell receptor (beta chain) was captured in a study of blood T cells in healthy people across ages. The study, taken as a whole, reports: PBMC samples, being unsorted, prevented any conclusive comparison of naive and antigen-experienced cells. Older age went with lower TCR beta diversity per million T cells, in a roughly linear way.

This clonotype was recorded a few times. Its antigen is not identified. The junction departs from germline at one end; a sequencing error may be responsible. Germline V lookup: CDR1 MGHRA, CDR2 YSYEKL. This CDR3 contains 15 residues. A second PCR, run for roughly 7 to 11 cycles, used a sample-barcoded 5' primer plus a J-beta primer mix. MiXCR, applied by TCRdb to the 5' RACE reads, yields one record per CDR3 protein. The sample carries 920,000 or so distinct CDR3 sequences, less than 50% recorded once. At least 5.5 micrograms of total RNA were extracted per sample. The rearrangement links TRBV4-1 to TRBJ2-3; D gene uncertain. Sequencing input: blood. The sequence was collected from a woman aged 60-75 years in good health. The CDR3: CASRQDRKGTDTQYF. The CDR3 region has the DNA TGCGCCAGCCGCCAAGATAGAAAGGGCACAGATACGCAGTATTTT.